This is a list of T cell receptor beta chains from one sample in a study of T cell responses to AZD1222 COVID-19 vaccine. Libraries were prepared by immunoSEQ multiplex PCR; TCRdb keeps only in-frame clonotypes and omits some of them. The sample consists of some 91,000 clones, about 89% of them appearing once. The sample here was peripheral blood, taken on day 0 of AZD1222 vaccination. The receptor source for this set is an adult in good health. Both conserved end residues are part of each CDR3. A D gene is named only where the DNA matches it firmly. A clone size is listed for some rows: how often the clone was seen (once, few, many), or a class if it is expanded.

TGCGCCAGCAGCTTGGCACTAGCGGGAGGAGAGACCCAGTACTTC,CASSLALAGGETQYF,TRBV5-1,TRBD2,.,TRBJ2-5
TGTGCCAGCAGCCGACTCAGGCGCGGCTACACCTTC,CASSRLRRGYTF,TRBV5-6,.,.,TRBJ1-2
TGTGCCAGTAGTCTCGGGCTTCTGGGCAATCAGCCCCAGCATTTT,CASSLGLLGNQPQHF,TRBV19,.,.,TRBJ1-5
TGCGCCAGCAGACTAGACTCCTACAATGAGCAGTTCTTC,CASRLDSYNEQFF,TRBV5-1,.,.,TRBJ2-1
TGTGCCAGTAGTATCGTCAAAGGAGGGGAGCAGTTCTTC,CASSIVKGGEQFF,TRBV19,.,few,TRBJ2-1
TGCAGCGTTGAAGTGCAGCGGGCCTATGGCTACACCTTC,CSVEVQRAYGYTF,TRBV29-1,.,once,TRBJ1-2
TGTGCCAGCAGCTTAGATCCGGCCAGGGTGTCCAGTGGCTACACCTTC,CASSLDPARVSSGYTF,TRBV7-2,.,once,TRBJ1-2
TGTGCCAGCAGTTTTTTCGGCGGAACCTACGAGCAGTACTTC,CASSFFGGTYEQYF,TRBV6-5,.,.,TRBJ2-7
TGTGCCAGCTCACCAGAGGGCTATGAAGCTTTCTTT,CASSPEGYEAFF,TRBV18,.,.,TRBJ1-1
TGTGCCAGCAGACAGGGGCGCTCACCCCTCCACTTT,CASRQGRSPLHF,TRBV27,TRBD1,.,TRBJ1-6
TGTGCCAGTAGCCCAACAGTGGCGTTAGCGGGGGTACAAGGGGAGACCCAGTACTTC,CASSPTVALAGVQGETQYF,TRBV19,TRBD2,.,TRBJ2-5
TGTGCCAGCAGCGTAGGCTCGGCGCAAACCGGGGAGCTGTTTTTT,CASSVGSAQTGELFF,TRBV9,.,.,TRBJ2-2
TGCAGCGTTGAACCGGGACAGGGGGATTGGAGTGAGCAGTTCTTC,CSVEPGQGDWSEQFF,TRBV29-1,TRBD1,.,TRBJ2-1
TGTGCCAGCAGCTTAGGGCGAGCAGGCGAGCAGTACTTC,CASSLGRAGEQYF,TRBV7-2,.,.,TRBJ2-7
TGTGCCAGCAGCTTAGGGTGGGGGGTTTCCTACGAGCAGTACTTC,CASSLGWGVSYEQYF,TRBV7-2,.,.,TRBJ2-7
TGTGCCAGTAGTATAGGGGGGAAGAGCAATCAGCCCCAGCATTTT,CASSIGGKSNQPQHF,TRBV19,.,.,TRBJ1-5
TGTGCCAGCAGTGAACTAGCGGGGGGCTCCTACGAGCAGTACTTC,CASSELAGGSYEQYF,TRBV6-1,TRBD2,few,TRBJ2-7
TGTGCCAGCAGTTTCACAGTGTCCCCAATGAACACTGAAGCTTTCTTT,CASSFTVSPMNTEAFF,TRBV6-5,.,.,TRBJ1-1
TGTGCCAGCAGCTTACCCTTTAGGGGGGAGAGTGGGCAGTACTTC,CASSLPFRGESGQYF,TRBV11-2,.,.,TRBJ2-7
TGCGCCAGCAGCTTGGACCCCTCGGGCAGGGGGTATTCTTTT,CASSLDPSGRGYSF,TRBV5-1,TRBD1,.,TRBJ2-3